A selection of T cell receptor beta chains follows, all from one sample in a study of T cell repertoires in cytomegalovirus infection. TCRdb ran MiXCR on the reads and lists one entry per CDR3 protein. The data hold roughly 860,000 distinct CDR3 sequences, with around a third observed a single time. Antigens of these TCRs are unknown. This specimen consisted of cultured CD8+ T cells from PBMCs, obtained from culture after CMV antigen stimulation. These receptors originate from a human donor in good health (CMV status not recorded). Some clones in this sample may be carry-over from other donors' samples. The conserved cysteine and the conserved F or W are not part of the CDR3 here. A D gene is named only where the DNA matches it firmly. A row's size may be missing; if present it is once, few, many or a size class.

TRBJ2-3	few	-	TRBV4-3	ASSQDPSASSTDTQY
TRBJ1-1	-	TRBD1	TRBV2	ASSDREEAF
TRBJ1-1	many	TRBD1	TRBV7-2	ASIRGGRAEAF
TRBJ1-4	-	-	TRBV7-3	VSSALVKNEKLF
TRBJ2-1	-	TRBD2	TRBV6-6	ASSYSSGGARTYNEQF
TRBJ2-1	many	-	TRBV7-8	ASSPQTSSYNEQF
TRBJ2-1	many	TRBD2	TRBV6-1	ASGFLSGGMWNEQF
TRBJ2-3	-	TRBD2	TRBV9	ASSVAGDGTDTQY
TRBJ2-5	many	-	TRBV7-2	ASSRGTAVWETQY
TRBJ2-1	-	-	TRBV7-9	ASSFGGRDDEEQF
TRBJ1-1	few	-	TRBV6-5	ASSYDPNKGPNTEAF
TRBJ2-3	-	-	TRBV9	ASSPMGGGMTDTQY
TRBJ1-1	-	-	TRBV6-5	ASSYLRELNTEAF
TRBJ2-1	few	-	TRBV12-3/TRBV12-4	ASSLPLGQRGVQF
TRBJ1-2	-	-	TRBV12-3/TRBV12-4	ASTGTQDGYT
TRBJ1-1	few	-	TRBV6-2/TRBV6-3	ASSYSTQGSSSLTEAF